This T cell receptor (beta chain) was identified during a study of cytotoxic CD8 clonotypes in ibrutinib-treated CLL. The study's findings and limits: Clonality increased with ibrutinib response but returned toward baseline at progression. Public clonotypes, found uncommonly, either contracted or stayed stable on treatment. Exceeding age-matched healthy donors, baseline clonality also tracked the counts of circulating CD8+ T cells.

This clone was picked up a small number of times. Its antigen is undetermined. The CDR3 is 11 amino acids. V dropped 6 bases and J dropped 8; count of bases not matched to a gene: 5. In germline, CDR1 is DFQATT, CDR2 SNEGSKA (reference sequence). The intended depth for sequencing was 1 in 200,000 to 1 in 1 million T cells. Libraries were prepared by immunoSEQ multiplex PCR; TCRdb keeps only in-frame clonotypes and omits some of them. The table lists roughly 17,000 clones, 55% to 80% of them singletons. This sample comprised PBMCs, obtained after 12 months of ibrutinib treatment. The chain recombines TRBV20-1 with TRBJ1-1, with TRBD1 matching 8 bases. The TCR comes from a human donor with chronic lymphocytic leukemia. In nucleotides, the CDR3 is TGCAGTGCCCGGACAGGGTTCGAAGCTTTCTTT. This encodes CSARTGFEAFF.